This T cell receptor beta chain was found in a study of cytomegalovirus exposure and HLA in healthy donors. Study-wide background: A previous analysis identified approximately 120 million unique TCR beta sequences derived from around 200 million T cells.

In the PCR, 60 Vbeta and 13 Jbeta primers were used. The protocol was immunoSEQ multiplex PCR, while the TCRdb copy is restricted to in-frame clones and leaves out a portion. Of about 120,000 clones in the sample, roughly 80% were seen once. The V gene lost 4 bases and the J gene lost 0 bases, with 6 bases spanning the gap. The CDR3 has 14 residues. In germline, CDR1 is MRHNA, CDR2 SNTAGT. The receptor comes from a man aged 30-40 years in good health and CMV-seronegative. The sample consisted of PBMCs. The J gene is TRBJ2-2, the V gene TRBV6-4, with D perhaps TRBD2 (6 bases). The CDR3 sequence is CASSGGANTGELFF. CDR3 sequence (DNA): TGTGCCAGCAGTGGGGGGGCGAACACCGGGGAGCTGTTTTTT.